These 15 T cell receptor beta chains share one sample of origin, sequenced in a study of blood T cell repertoires in COVID-19. Using immunoSEQ multiplex PCR, the repertoire was profiled, and TCRdb retains in-frame clones only, with some absent. The sample shows 150,000 to 200,000 clones, 85% to 95% of them seen only once. Sequencing was carried out using peripheral blood. The receptors were gathered from a man younger than 40 with COVID-19, enrolled during active disease.

The chain couples TRBV5-1 to TRBJ1-5; 7 bases line up with TRBD1. Per the germline V gene, CDR1 is SGHRS and CDR2 is YFSETQ. This CDR3 has 16 residues. The junction had 3 bases not matched to a gene; V was cut back by 0 bases and J by 0 bases. The CDR3 is CASSLGGQHSNQPQHF. CDR3 nucleotides: TGCGCCAGCAGCTTGGGGGGACAGCATAGCAATCAGCCCCAGCATTTT.

The J gene is TRBJ1-2, the V gene TRBV6-1, with TRBD1 identical over 11 bases. Germline values: CDR1 MNHNS, CDR2 SASEGT. The length of the CDR3 is 16 residues. V shed 0 bases and J 1 base; nucleotides not matched to a gene: 1. The CDR3 DNA reads as TGTGCCAGCAGTGAAGCAGGGACAGGGGGTAACTATGGCTACACCTTC. It codes for CASSEAGTGGNYGYTF.

The chain recombines TRBV7-9 with TRBJ2-4, with D maybe TRBD1 (5 bases). The CDR3 length is 16 residues. Between the trimmed V and J ends, which lost 1 base and 0 bases, there was a span of 10 bases. Germline CDR1 is SEHNR and CDR2 is FQNEAQ (reference sequence). The CDR3 sequence: CASSLVDNIAKNIQYF. In DNA form, the CDR3 reads TGTGCCAGCAGCTTAGTGGACAACATAGCCAAAAACATTCAGTACTTC.

The chain links TRBV5-1 to TRBJ1-2, with D perhaps TRBD1 (5 bases). The germline V gene encodes CDR1 SGHRS and CDR2 YFSETQ. With 4 bases removed from V and 6 bases from J, the gap between germline ends came to 19 bases. CDR3 size: 15 residues. CDR3 DNA: TGCGCCAGCAGCGGTGGTGAGGAAGGGGTCCATGGCTACACCTTC. Translating gives CASSGGEEGVHGYTF.

This clone was observed once. V and J are TRBV19 and TRBJ1-1; 7 bases are shared with TRBD1. Germline values: CDR1 LNHDA, CDR2 SQIVND (reference sequence). V was clipped by 4 bases and J by 5 bases; unmatched bases: 10. This CDR3 contains 15 residues. CDR3 residues: CASSTPAGGRTEAFF. As DNA, the CDR3 is TGTGCCAGTAGTACCCCAGCAGGGGGAAGAACTGAAGCTTTCTTT.

The chain employs TRBV7-9 and TRBJ2-7, with a possible D match to TRBD1 (6 bases). With 5 bases removed from V and 5 bases from J, the gap between germline ends came to 13 bases. This CDR3 comprises 13 residues. Germline assignment: CDR1 SEHNR and CDR2 FQNEAQ (reference sequence). CDR3 region: CASSRTGNHEQYF. The CDR3 DNA reads as TGTGCCAGCAGCCGCACAGGGAACCACGAGCAGTACTTC.

The genes are TRBV3-1 (or the pseudogene TRBV3-2) and TRBJ1-5; TRBD1 might be the D (6 bases). Germline CDR1 reads LGHDT; CDR2 reads YNNKEL (reference sequence). Trimming took off 6 bases at V and 3 bases at J, with 18 bases between the two ends. The CDR3 has 16 residues. The DNA for the CDR3 is TGTGCCAGCAGGGGGAGACAGGAATTTTACAATCAGCCCCAGCATTTT. Translation gives CASRGRQEFYNQPQHF.

This CDR3 reads CASGATTSSYEQYF. The CDR3, as DNA: TGTGCTAGTGGGGCAACAACAAGCTCCTACGAGCAGTACTTC. The gene calls are TRBV12-5 and TRBJ2-7; D not certain. Trimming took 6 bases from V and 0 from J, leaving 12 bases between them. Germline V CDR1 and CDR2: LGHNT, FRNRAP. The CDR3 covers 14 residues.

This chain joins TRBV19 and TRBJ1-3; 7 nucleotides align to TRBD1. The CDR3 covers 14 residues. V lost 9 bases and J lost 0; bases outside the gene matches: 5. Germline lookup yields CDR1 LNHDA and CDR2 SQIVND (reference sequence). CDR3 nucleotide sequence: TGTGCCAGCGGGCAGGGGGTCTCTGGAAACACCATATATTTT. It specifies CASGQGVSGNTIYF.

This clone is a singleton in its sample. The CDR3: CASSDWLGPGTGDSSYEQYF. The CDR3 region has the DNA TGTGCCAGCAGTGATTGGCTGGGTCCCGGGACAGGGGACAGCTCCTACGAGCAGTACTTC. This chain connects TRBV6-1 to TRBJ2-7; 10 bases match TRBD1. V lost 3 bases, J lost 0 bases, and 17 bases stayed unmatched. The CDR3 totals 20 residues. CDR1 and CDR2 (germline): MNHNS, SASEGT.

The V gene is TRBV10-1, the J gene TRBJ2-1; 9 bases agree with TRBD1. Per the germline V gene, CDR1 is WNHNN and CDR2 is SYGVQD (reference sequence). The CDR3 is 15 amino acids. Trimming took 0 bases from V and 5 from J; bases not matched to a gene: 2. For the CDR3, the DNA is TGCGCCAGCAGTGAGTCCGGGACAGGGAACAATGAGCAGTTCTTC. It is translated as CASSESGTGNNEQFF.

This sequence joins TRBV5-1 and TRBJ2-7; 8 bases map to TRBD1. V lost 2 bases to trimming and J lost 6 bases; unmatched junction nucleotides: 4. Per the germline V gene, CDR1 is SGHRS and CDR2 is YFSETQ. CDR3 length: 13 residues. The CDR3 nucleotides read TGCGCCAGCAGCTTCCAGGGGGCCGGCGAGCAGTACTTC. Encoded protein: CASSFQGAGEQYF.

V usage is TRBV25-1 and J usage is TRBJ2-4; a possible D gene is TRBD1 (5 bases). The germline V gene encodes CDR1 MGHDK and CDR2 SYGVNS. The CDR3 consists of 13 residues. Trimming left V 3 bases short and J 12 bases short, with 15 bases between. CDR3 in DNA: TGTGCCAGCAGTGAGGGGCCGCCGGGCAATCAGTACTTC. This encodes CASSEGPPGNQYF.

This clone was picked up one time. J is TRBJ1-2 and V is TRBV5-5, with 9 positions matching TRBD1. The V and J ends lost 4 bases and 4 bases, in that order; junction bases with no gene match: 5. Germline V CDR1 and CDR2: SGHKS, YYEKEE (reference sequence). The CDR3 length is 14 residues. Here the CDR3 DNA reads TGTGCCAGCAGCCGGGGACAGGGTTTCTATGGCTACACCTTC. This codes for CASSRGQGFYGYTF.

The chain is built from TRBV6-5 and TRBJ2-7; 12 bases are a match to TRBD2. CDR3 length equals 14 residues. V dropped 5 bases and J dropped 3; count of bases not matched to a gene: 2. Germline V gene data show CDR1 as MNHEY and CDR2 as SVGAGI. The CDR3 loop reads CASSPTSGGYEQYF. As DNA, the CDR3 is TGTGCCAGCAGTCCGACTAGCGGGGGCTACGAGCAGTACTTC.